This TCR beta chain was recorded in a study of cytomegalovirus exposure and HLA in healthy donors. This PCR relied on a set of 60 Vbeta primers and 13 Jbeta primers. Source study methods: A later analysis counted 70 million to 85 million unique TCR beta chains, 9.5 million to 13 million shared. Libraries were prepared by immunoSEQ multiplex PCR; TCRdb keeps only in-frame clonotypes and omits some of them. That table is the source of V, J and clone size, and D and trimming were worked out from the DNA. In the table there are approximately 170,000 clones, over 80% of which are singletons. On this clone: What it recognizes is unknown.

Study-wide points: According to reports, the classifier identified cytomegalovirus status with high specificity and sensitivity.

J lost 8 bases, V lost 3 bases, and 8 bases had no gene match. From germline, CDR1 is SGDLS and CDR2 YYNGEE. This CDR3 contains 15 residues. This chain uses TRBV9 with TRBJ1-4; 9 bases fit TRBD1. Input material: PBMCs. The receptor was derived from a boy between 2 and 10 years old in good health and CMV-seronegative. The CDR3 coding sequence is TGTGCCAGCAGCGCCTGGGACAGGGTAGGCGAAAAACTGTTTTTT. It translates to CASSAWDRVGEKLFF.